This note documents a single T cell receptor (beta chain) sequence. Its matching antigen is unknown. The data originate from a study of cytomegalovirus exposure and HLA in healthy donors. General study points: Usually a TCR sequence was rare, but some public TCRs were found in many donors.

This PCR relied on a set of 60 Vbeta primers and 13 Jbeta primers. Clones were sequenced by immunoSEQ multiplex PCR, and TCRdb holds only the in-frame ones, with some missing. The sample holds fewer than 120,000 clones, over 60% seen once. The ends were cut back, 0 bases at V and 2 bases at J, with 5 bases in the middle. Germline loops: CDR1 SGHDN, CDR2 FVKESK. This CDR3 is built from 13 residues. The chain links TRBV14 to TRBJ2-7; tentatively, D is TRBD1 (5 bases). The receptor was isolated from a woman aged 55-75 years in good health and CMV-seropositive. Sequenced: PBMCs. DNA for the CDR3: TGTGCCAGCAGCCAAGACAGGGCCTACGAGCAGTACTTC. Residues: CASSQDRAYEQYF.